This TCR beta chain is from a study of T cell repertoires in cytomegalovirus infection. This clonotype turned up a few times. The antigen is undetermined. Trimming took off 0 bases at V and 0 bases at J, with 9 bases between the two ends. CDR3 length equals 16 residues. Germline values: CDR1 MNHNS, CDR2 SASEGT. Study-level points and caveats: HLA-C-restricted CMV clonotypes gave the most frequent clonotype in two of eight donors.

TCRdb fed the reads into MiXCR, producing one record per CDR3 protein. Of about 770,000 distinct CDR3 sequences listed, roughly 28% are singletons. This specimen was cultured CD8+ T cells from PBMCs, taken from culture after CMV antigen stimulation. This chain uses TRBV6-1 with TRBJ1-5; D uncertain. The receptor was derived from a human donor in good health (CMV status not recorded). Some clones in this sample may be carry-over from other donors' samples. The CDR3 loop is CASSEAPGDSNQPQHF. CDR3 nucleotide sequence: TGTGCCAGCAGTGAAGCCCCCGGGGATAGCAATCAGCCCCAGCATTTT.